The present T cell receptor beta chain was sequenced within a study of beta chain features in type 1 diabetes. Findings and limits, study-wide: Moderately but significantly shorter TCRB CDR3s were found in Type 1 diabetes patients in all four CD4+ subsets. No resolution was reached here on whether HLA type influences TCRB rearrangement.

Every bit of the isolated RNA underwent reverse transcription, so sequencing read expressed TCRB transcripts. TCRdb's copy holds only in-frame clones and misses some; the assay was immunoSEQ multiplex PCR. The sample has roughly 610,000 clones, 15% seen once; the top ten hold about 0.097%. Concerning this clone: What it binds is not known.

V was clipped by 8 bases and J by 0 bases, with 8 bases between them. Germline V CDR1 and CDR2: MNHEY, SVGAGI. This CDR3 has 13 amino acids. The receptor was derived from a man younger than 35 in good health. The V gene is TRBV6-5, the J gene TRBJ2-4; D may be TRBD2 (6 bases). Sequencing was done on a sample of naive CD4+ T cells from blood. This chain's CDR3 is CASGGEAKNIQYF. Here the CDR3 DNA reads TGTGCCAGCGGAGGGGAAGCCAAAAACATTCAGTACTTC.